This T cell receptor beta chain was obtained from a study of T cell responses to AZD1222 COVID-19 vaccine. Clones were read by immunoSEQ multiplex PCR, and TCRdb kept only the in-frame ones, dropping some. The sample has 95,000 to 110,000 clones, under 95% seen once. The sample here was peripheral blood, taken on day 0 of AZD1222 vaccination. The sequence came from an adult in good health.

The CDR3 protein is CASSLKRGGTDTQYF. DNA of the CDR3: TGTGCCAGCAGCCTGAAGCGGGGGGGCACAGATACGCAGTATTTT. The chain uses TRBV7-8 and TRBJ2-3; 9 bases are shared with TRBD2. This CDR3 region has 15 residues. CDR1 and CDR2 from the germline V gene are SGHVS and FQNEAQ. With 5 bases clipped from V and 1 base from J, the junction kept 4 bases outside the gene matches.